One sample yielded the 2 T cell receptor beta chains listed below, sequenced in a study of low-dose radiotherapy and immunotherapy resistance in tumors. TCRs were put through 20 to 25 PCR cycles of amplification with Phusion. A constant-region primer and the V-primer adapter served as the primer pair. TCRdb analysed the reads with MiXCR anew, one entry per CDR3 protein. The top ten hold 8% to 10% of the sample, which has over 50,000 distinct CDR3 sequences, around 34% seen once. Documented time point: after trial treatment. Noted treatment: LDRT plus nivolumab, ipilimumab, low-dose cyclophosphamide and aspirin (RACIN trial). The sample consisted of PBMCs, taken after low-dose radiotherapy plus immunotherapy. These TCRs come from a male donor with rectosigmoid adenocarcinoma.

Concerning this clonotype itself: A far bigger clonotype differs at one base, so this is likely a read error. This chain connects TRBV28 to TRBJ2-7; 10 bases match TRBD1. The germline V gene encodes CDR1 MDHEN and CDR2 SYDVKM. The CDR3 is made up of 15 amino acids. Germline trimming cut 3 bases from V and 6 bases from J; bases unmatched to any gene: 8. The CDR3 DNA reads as TGTGCCAGCAGTTTTGGGGACAGGGGTCCCATCGAGCAGTACTTC. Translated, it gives CASSFGDRGPIEQYF. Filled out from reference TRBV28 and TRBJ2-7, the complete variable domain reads DVKVTQSSRYLVKRTGEKVFLECVQDMDHENMFWYRQDPGLGLRLIYFSYDVKMKEKGDIPEGYSVSREKKERFSLILESASTNQTSMYLCASSFGDRGPIEQYFGPGTRLTVT.

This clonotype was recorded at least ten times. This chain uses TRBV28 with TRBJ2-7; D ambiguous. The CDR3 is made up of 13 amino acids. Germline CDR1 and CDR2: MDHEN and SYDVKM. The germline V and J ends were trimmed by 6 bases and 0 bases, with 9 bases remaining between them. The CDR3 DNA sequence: TGTGCCAGCAGGTACAGTCACTCCTACGAGCAGTACTTC. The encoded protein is CASRYSHSYEQYF. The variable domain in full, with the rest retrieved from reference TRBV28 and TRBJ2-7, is DVKVTQSSRYLVKRTGEKVFLECVQDMDHENMFWYRQDPGLGLRLIYFSYDVKMKEKGDIPEGYSVSREKKERFSLILESASTNQTSMYLCASRYSHSYEQYFGPGTRLTVT.